These 10 T cell receptor beta chains share one sample of origin, sequenced in a study of technical replicates of blood from a handful of donors. Assay used: immunoSEQ multiplex PCR; TCRdb lists only in-frame clones, some missing. This table holds tens of thousands of clones, approximately 78% found once. The material sequenced was PBMCs. These TCRs come from a human donor in good health. Some clones in this sample may be carry-over from other donors' samples.

This clone has just a few counts. The V call is TRBV28, the J call TRBJ1-1; the D gene is possibly TRBD1 (6 bases). V lost 2 bases and J lost 4, with 14 bases in between. The CDR3 is made up of 15 amino acids. Germline V gene lookup returns CDR1 MDHEN and CDR2 SYDVKM. Written as DNA, the CDR3 is TGTGCCAGCAGTTTAATACAGGGTGAGGGCACTGAAGCTTTCTTT. It specifies CASSLIQGEGTEAFF.

In DNA, the CDR3 is TGTGCCAGCAGCGGGGACAGAATATCGAACACTGAAGCTTTCTTT. Its protein is CASSGDRISNTEAFF. This chain joins TRBV2 and TRBJ1-1; 7 bases agree with TRBD1. The junction had 8 bases not matched to a gene; V was cut back by 6 bases and J by 1 base. Germline CDR1 SNHLY, CDR2 FYNNEI. This CDR3 spans 15 amino acids.

This chain connects TRBV28 to TRBJ1-2; 10 nucleotides line up with TRBD1. The CDR3 extends over 15 amino acids. Germline CDR1 is MDHEN and CDR2 is SYDVKM. J gave up 4 bases and V 6 bases, and 8 bases lay outside the gene matches. CDR3 DNA: TGTGCCAGCAGAACCGGACAGGGGGGGAGCTATGGCTACACCTTC. It yields the protein CASRTGQGGSYGYTF.

The V and J genes are TRBV5-1 and TRBJ1-6; D gene uncertain. Germline V CDR1 and CDR2: SGHRS, YFSETQ. The ends were cut back, 0 bases at V and 6 bases at J, with 10 bases in the middle. The CDR3 is made up of 15 amino acids. CDR3 loop: CASSLEAGLNSPLHF. The CDR3 DNA reads as TGCGCCAGCAGCTTGGAGGCAGGTCTTAATTCACCCCTCCACTTT.

The chain carries TRBV9 and TRBJ2-1, with D possibly TRBD2 on 6 matching bases. This CDR3 is 14 amino acids long. The V and J ends lost 2 bases and 12 bases respectively, with 18 bases between them. Germline CDR1 and CDR2: SGDLS and YYNGEE. Here the CDR3 DNA reads TGTGCCAGCAGCGTGGGGGACTTTACGTCGGGGCAGTTCTTC. It is translated as CASSVGDFTSGQFF.

This CDR3 reads CATSRPTGGGDNEQFF. CDR3 in DNA: TGTGCCACCAGCAGACCAACGGGGGGTGGTGACAATGAGCAGTTCTTC. The J gene is TRBJ2-1, the V gene TRBV15; 7 bases fit TRBD2. The trim removed 2 bases at V and 5 bases at J, leaving 9 bases unmatched. CDR3 length: 16 amino acids. Germline V gives CDR1 LNHNV, CDR2 YYDKDF (reference sequence).

The genes are TRBV28 and TRBJ1-1; D remains unclear. From germline, CDR1 is MDHEN and CDR2 SYDVKM. The CDR3 covers 11 residues. Trimming cost V 10 bases and J 7 bases, with 13 bases left between them. The CDR3 here is CATSPGFEAFF. The CDR3 coding sequence is TGTGCCACCTCCCCGGGTTTTGAAGCTTTCTTT.

This chain's CDR3 is CASSSRLGYNEQFF. CDR3 nucleotide sequence: TGTGCCAGTTCCTCCAGACTAGGCTACAATGAGCAGTTCTTC. The chain carries TRBV7-2 and TRBJ2-1, with D possibly being TRBD2 (6 bases). The V and J ends lost 9 bases and 3 bases respectively, with 15 bases between them. Germline V gene lookup returns CDR1 SGHTA and CDR2 FQGNSA. The CDR3 contains 14 residues.

The CDR3 reads CASSRGIGTGGLDIQYF. The CDR3 bases are TGTGCCAGTAGTCGAGGGATAGGGACAGGGGGCTTAGACATTCAGTACTTC. The chain combines TRBV19 with TRBJ2-4; TRBD1 matches 12 bases. CDR3 size: 17 residues. The germline gives CDR1 LNHDA, CDR2 SQIVND (reference sequence). Trimming cost V 5 bases and J 8 bases; bases outside gene matches: 13.

The genes are TRBV5-8 and TRBJ2-5; 7 positions match TRBD2. The germline CDR1 and CDR2 sequences are SGHTS and YDEGEE. The CDR3 totals 13 residues. The V and J ends lost 4 bases and 2 bases, in that order; junction bases with no gene match: 2. CDR3 in amino acids: CASSREEQETQYF. The CDR3, as DNA: TGTGCCAGCAGCCGGGAGGAACAAGAGACCCAGTACTTC.